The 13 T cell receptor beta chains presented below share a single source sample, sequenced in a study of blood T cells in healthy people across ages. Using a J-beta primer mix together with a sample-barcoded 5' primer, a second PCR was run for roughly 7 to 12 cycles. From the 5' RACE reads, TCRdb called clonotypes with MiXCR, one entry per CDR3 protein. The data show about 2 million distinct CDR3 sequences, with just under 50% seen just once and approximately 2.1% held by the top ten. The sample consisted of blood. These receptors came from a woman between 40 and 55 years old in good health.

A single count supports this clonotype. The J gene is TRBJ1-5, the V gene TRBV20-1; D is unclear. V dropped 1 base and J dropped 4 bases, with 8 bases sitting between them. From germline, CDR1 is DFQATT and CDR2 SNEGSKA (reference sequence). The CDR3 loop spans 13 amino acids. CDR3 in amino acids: CSARARLNQPQHF. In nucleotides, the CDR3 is TGCAGTGCTAGAGCCCGACTAAATCAGCCCCAGCATTTT.

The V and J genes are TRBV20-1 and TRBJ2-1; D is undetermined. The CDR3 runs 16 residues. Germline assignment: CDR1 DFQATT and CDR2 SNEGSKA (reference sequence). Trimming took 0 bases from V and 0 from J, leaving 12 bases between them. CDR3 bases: TGCAGTGCTAGAGAGCTGGACCTAAGCTCCTACAATGAGCAGTTCTTC. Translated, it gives CSARELDLSSYNEQFF.

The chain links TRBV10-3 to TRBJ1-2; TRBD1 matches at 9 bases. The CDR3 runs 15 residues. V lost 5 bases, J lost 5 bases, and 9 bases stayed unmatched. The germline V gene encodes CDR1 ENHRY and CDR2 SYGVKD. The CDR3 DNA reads TGTGCCATCAGTCCAGGACAGGGGCACAATTATGGCTACACCTTC. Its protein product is CAISPGQGHNYGYTF.

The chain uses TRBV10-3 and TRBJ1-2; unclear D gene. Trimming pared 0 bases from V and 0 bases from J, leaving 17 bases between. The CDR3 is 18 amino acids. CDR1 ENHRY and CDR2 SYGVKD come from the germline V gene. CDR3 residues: CAISESTSTAYSNYGYTF. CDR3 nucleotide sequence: TGTGCCATCAGTGAGTCGACCTCCACAGCCTACTCTAACTATGGCTACACCTTC.

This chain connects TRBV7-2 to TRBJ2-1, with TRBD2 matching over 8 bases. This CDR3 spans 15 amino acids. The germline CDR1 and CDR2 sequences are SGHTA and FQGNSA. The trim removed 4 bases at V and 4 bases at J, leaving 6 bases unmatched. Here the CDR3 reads CASSSWSGGYNEQFF. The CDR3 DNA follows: TGTGCCAGCAGCTCCTGGTCGGGGGGGTACAATGAGCAGTTCTTC.

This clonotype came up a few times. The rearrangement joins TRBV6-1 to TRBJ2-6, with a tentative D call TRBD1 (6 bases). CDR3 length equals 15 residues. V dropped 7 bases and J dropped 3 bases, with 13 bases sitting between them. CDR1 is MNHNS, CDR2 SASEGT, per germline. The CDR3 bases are TGTGCCAGCACGACCAGGGGCCTTGGGGCCAACGTCCTGACTTTC. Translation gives CASTTRGLGANVLTF.

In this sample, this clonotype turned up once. The CDR3 loop reads CASSDGLSNQPQHF. The CDR3, as DNA: TGTGCCAGCAGCGACGGTCTTAGCAATCAGCCCCAGCATTTT. The chain combines TRBV7-6 with TRBJ1-5; D remains ambiguous. The V and J ends lost 5 bases and 0 bases respectively, with 8 bases between them. Germline V gene lookup returns CDR1 SGHVS and CDR2 FNYEAQ. The CDR3 is 14 amino acids. The whole variable domain, filled in from reference TRBV7-6 and TRBJ1-5, reads GAGVSQSPRYKVTKRGQDVALRCDPISGHVSLYWYRQALGQGPEFLTYFNYEAQQDKSGLPNDRFSAERPEGSISTLTIQRTEQRDSAMYRCASSDGLSNQPQHFGDGTRLSIL.

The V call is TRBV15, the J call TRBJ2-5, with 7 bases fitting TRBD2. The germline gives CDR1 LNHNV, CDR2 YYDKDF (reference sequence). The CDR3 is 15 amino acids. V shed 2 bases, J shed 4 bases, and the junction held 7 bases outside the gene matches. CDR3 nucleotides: TGTGCCACCAGCAGACCTAGCGGCGCCTTAGAGACCCAGTACTTC. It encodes CATSRPSGALETQYF.

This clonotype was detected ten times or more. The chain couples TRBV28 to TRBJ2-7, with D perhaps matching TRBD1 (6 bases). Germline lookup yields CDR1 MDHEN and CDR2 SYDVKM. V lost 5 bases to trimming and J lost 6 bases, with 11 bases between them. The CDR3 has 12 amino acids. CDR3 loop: CASSLLGGEQYF. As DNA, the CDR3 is TGTGCCAGCAGTCTACTAGGGGGCGAGCAGTACTTC.

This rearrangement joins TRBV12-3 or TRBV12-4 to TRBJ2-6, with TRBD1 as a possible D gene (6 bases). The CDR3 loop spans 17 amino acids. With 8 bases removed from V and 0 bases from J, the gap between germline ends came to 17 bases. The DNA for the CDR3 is TGTGCCAGCTTCAAACAGGGTCTACACTCTGGGGCCAACGTCCTGACTTTC. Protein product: CASFKQGLHSGANVLTF.

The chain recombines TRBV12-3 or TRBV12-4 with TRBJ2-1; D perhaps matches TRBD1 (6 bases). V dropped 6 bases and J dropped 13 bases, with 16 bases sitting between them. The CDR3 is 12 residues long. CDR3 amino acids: CASSADRYLQFF. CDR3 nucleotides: TGTGCCAGCAGCGCGGACAGATATTTACAGTTCTTC.

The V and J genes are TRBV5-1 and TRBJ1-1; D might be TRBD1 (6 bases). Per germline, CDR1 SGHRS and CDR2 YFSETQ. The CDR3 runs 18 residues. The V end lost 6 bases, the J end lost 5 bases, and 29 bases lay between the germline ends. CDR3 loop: CASTPRGILAPELTEAFF. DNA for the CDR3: TGCGCCAGCACCCCCAGGGGAATATTGGCCCCTGAACTTACTGAAGCTTTCTTT.

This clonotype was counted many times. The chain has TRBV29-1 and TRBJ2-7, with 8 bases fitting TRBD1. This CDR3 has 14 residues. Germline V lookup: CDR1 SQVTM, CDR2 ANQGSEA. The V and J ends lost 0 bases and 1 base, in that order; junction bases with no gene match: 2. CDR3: CSVEDRGQSYEQYF. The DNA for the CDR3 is TGCAGCGTTGAAGACAGGGGGCAGTCCTACGAGCAGTACTTC.